The clone carrying this T cell receptor beta chain was counted many times. The record originates from a study of neurological immune-mediated disorders. cDNA was made by 5'RACE with 10-nucleotide random UMIs. TCRdb passed the 5' RACE reads through MiXCR, listing each CDR3 protein once. The table lists some 60,000 distinct CDR3 sequences, more than 9.5% of them singletons. Time point defined: longitudinal time-point 2. The CDR3 sequence is 16 residues long. V shed 2 bases and J shed 0 bases, with 15 bases lying between them. The V gene's germline CDR1 is DFQATT and CDR2 SNEGSKA (reference sequence). Sequenced material: PBMCs. The TCR was taken from a man aged 25 to 45 in good health. The chain couples TRBV20-1 to TRBJ2-3; D possibly corresponds to TRBD2 (7 bases). The CDR3 sequence: CSARYWAGASTDTQYF. In DNA form, the CDR3 reads TGCAGTGCTAGATACTGGGCGGGGGCCAGCACAGATACGCAGTATTTT.